One sample yielded the 22 T cell receptor beta chains listed below, sequenced in a study of cytomegalovirus exposure and HLA in healthy donors. The PCR ran on 60 Vbeta and 13 Jbeta primers. The method was immunoSEQ multiplex PCR; TCRdb's version includes in-frame clones alone and lacks a portion of them. The repertoire holds under 250,000 clones, with roughly four fifths as singletons. Sequenced: PBMCs. The receptors were gathered from a woman aged 50 to 60 in good health and CMV-seropositive.

The chain has TRBV5-1 and TRBJ1-1; TRBD1 matches 9 bases. V gave up 0 bases and J gave up 6 bases; unmatched junction bases: 3. CDR1 is SGHRS, CDR2 YFSETQ, per germline. The CDR3 is 14 amino acids. The CDR3 DNA reads as TGCGCCAGCAGCTTGGGGACAGGGGACGCTGAAGCTTTCTTT. This sequence encodes CASSLGTGDAEAFF.

This clone has only a few counts. The rearrangement joins TRBV30 to TRBJ1-4; unclear D gene. Germline V gene lookup returns CDR1 GTSNPN and CDR2 SVGIG (reference sequence). CDR3 size: 11 residues. The ends were cut back, 1 base at V and 12 bases at J, with 9 bases in the middle. The CDR3 region has the DNA TGTGCCTGGAGTGAGCGGGAGGAACTGTTTTTT. Translated: CAWSEREELFF.

The V gene is TRBV7-2, the J gene TRBJ2-3; TRBD2 matches at 8 bases. CDR1 and CDR2 (germline): SGHTA, FQGNSA. Trimming cost V 4 bases and J 0 bases; bases outside gene matches: 15. The CDR3 is 19 amino acids. In DNA, the CDR3 is TGTGCCAGCAGCTCTAAGAGCGGGGGCCTTTCCTCTAGCACAGATACGCAGTATTTT. Protein sequence: CASSSKSGGLSSSTDTQYF.

The V gene is TRBV4-1, the J gene TRBJ1-5; TRBD1 is a possible D gene (5 bases). The CDR3 is 19 residues long. The germline CDR1 and CDR2 sequences are MGHRA and YSYEKL. Between the trimmed V and J ends, which lost 5 bases and 1 base, there was a span of 24 bases. Written as DNA, the CDR3 is TGCGCCAGCAGCTGGAGGGTGGGGACTCACGCTGTAAGCAATCAGCCCCAGCATTTT. Its protein is CASSWRVGTHAVSNQPQHF.

The chain is built from TRBV5-1 and TRBJ2-7; 12 nucleotides align to TRBD1. This CDR3 is 16 amino acids long. Germline assignment: CDR1 SGHRS and CDR2 YFSETQ. Trimming cost V 3 bases and J 2 bases; bases outside gene matches: 6. CDR3 loop: CASSSGQGASAYEQYF. DNA of the CDR3: TGCGCCAGCAGCTCGGGACAGGGGGCGTCGGCCTACGAGCAGTACTTC.

V gene TRBV11-2 combines with J gene TRBJ1-2; TRBD1 is a possible D gene (5 bases). This CDR3 contains 14 residues. Germline CDR1 reads SGHAT; CDR2 reads FQNNGV. Trimming cost V 1 base and J 7 bases, with 13 bases left between them. The CDR3 region is CASSLGEQAFGYTF. CDR3 DNA: TGTGCCAGCAGCTTAGGAGAACAGGCCTTTGGCTACACCTTC.

V usage is TRBV18 and J usage is TRBJ1-1; D uncertain. CDR1 and CDR2 from the germline V gene are KGHSH and LQKENI. This CDR3 is 15 amino acids long. V shed 0 bases and J shed 2 bases, with 10 bases lying between them. The CDR3 region has the DNA TGTGCCAGCTCACCACCGGAGTTCCCAAACACTGAAGCTTTCTTT. Its protein product is CASSPPEFPNTEAFF.

This clone was counted a single time. The genes are TRBV5-1 and TRBJ1-1; 8 bases are shared with TRBD1. CDR1 is SGHRS, CDR2 YFSETQ, per germline. Trimming at V came to 4 bases and at J to 5 bases, leaving 13 bases not matched to a gene. The CDR3 loop spans 16 amino acids. The CDR3 is CASSNGGGQVVTEAFF. In nucleotides, the CDR3 is TGCGCCAGCAGCAATGGGGGGGGACAGGTAGTGACTGAAGCTTTCTTT.

This sequence joins TRBV2 and TRBJ2-7, with a weak D call TRBD1 (5 bases). The CDR3 loop spans 15 amino acids. CDR1 is SNHLY, CDR2 FYNNEI, per germline. With 2 bases removed from V and 7 bases from J, the gap between germline ends came to 18 bases. The chain's CDR3 is CASSERAGISREQYF. The CDR3 region has the DNA TGTGCCAGCAGTGAAAGGGCAGGGATATCTAGGGAGCAGTACTTC.

The chain recombines TRBV19 with TRBJ2-4, with D perhaps matching TRBD1 (5 bases). The CDR3 has 16 residues. V lost 6 bases, J lost 0 bases, and 15 bases lay in between. Germline V gene data show CDR1 as LNHDA and CDR2 as SQIVND (reference sequence). CDR3 residues: CASSPGQKLAKNIQYF. The CDR3 bases are TGTGCCAGTAGCCCCGGACAAAAACTAGCCAAAAACATTCAGTACTTC.

This clone occurred once. The chain joins TRBV6-6 to TRBJ1-2, with D maybe TRBD1 (6 bases). The CDR3 is 15 amino acids. Germline V gene sequence: CDR1 MNHNY, CDR2 SVGAGI (reference sequence). The V and J ends lost 6 bases and 1 base respectively, with 15 bases between them. The DNA of the CDR3 is TGTGCCAGCAGGCTCTCGGACAGAATTAACTATGGCTACACCTTC. Its translation is CASRLSDRINYGYTF.

The chain joins TRBV7-8 to TRBJ1-1; D might be TRBD1 (6 bases). CDR3 length: 14 amino acids. Per germline, CDR1 SGHVS and CDR2 FQNEAQ. V was trimmed by 5 bases and J by 7 bases, leaving 17 bases between them. The CDR3 DNA is TGTGCCAGCAGCCTTTTGGGGGCCGGAAGTGAAGCTTTCTTT. Translating it yields CASSLLGAGSEAFF.

The chain couples TRBV19 to TRBJ2-7; possible D gene TRBD2, 6 bases. CDR1 and CDR2 from the germline V gene are LNHDA and SQIVND (reference sequence). The length of the CDR3 is 15 residues. V lost 5 bases to trimming and J lost 0 bases, with 14 bases between them. Here the CDR3 reads CASSQAGTFSYEQYF. CDR3 in DNA: TGTGCCAGTAGTCAAGCCGGGACTTTCTCCTACGAGCAGTACTTC.

The chain has TRBV10-3 and TRBJ2-1; D perhaps matches TRBD1 (6 bases). The V gene's germline CDR1 is ENHRY and CDR2 SYGVKD. The CDR3 totals 17 residues. V lost 4 bases and J 0 bases, leaving 16 bases between the germline ends. The CDR3 DNA is TGTGCCATCAGTGTCCATGGGGGCCTGAGCTCCTACAATGAGCAGTTCTTC. Amino acids: CAISVHGGLSSYNEQFF.

This chain uses TRBV9 with TRBJ1-1; D remains ambiguous. In germline, CDR1 is SGDLS, CDR2 YYNGEE. This CDR3 spans 14 amino acids. V was pared by 3 bases and J by 1 base, with 10 bases between. The CDR3 DNA reads as TGTGCCAGCAGCGCCTACGCCAAGAACACTGAAGCTTTCTTT. It specifies CASSAYAKNTEAFF.

The genes are TRBV7-9 and TRBJ2-7; a possible D gene is TRBD1 (6 bases). Trimming took 2 bases from V and 3 from J, leaving 8 bases between them. The CDR3 runs to 13 residues. The germline V gene has CDR1 SEHNR and CDR2 FQNEAQ (reference sequence). CDR3 amino acids: CASSLRDNYEQYF. Here the CDR3 DNA reads TGTGCCAGCAGCTTAAGGGACAACTACGAGCAGTACTTC.

The rearrangement joins TRBV5-4 to TRBJ2-5; 8 bases are shared with TRBD1. Judging by the DNA end, TRBJ2-7 fits better; the J call may be wrong. The germline V gene has CDR1 SGHNT and CDR2 YYREEE (reference sequence). This CDR3 region has 15 residues. The CDR3 loop reads CASSISGTGPYEQYF. The CDR3 region has the DNA TGTGCCAGCAGCATATCCGGGACAGGACCTTACGAGCAGTACTTC.

The chain joins TRBV9 to TRBJ1-1, with D possibly being TRBD1 (5 bases). The CDR3 spans 14 residues. CDR1 is SGDLS, CDR2 YYNGEE, per germline. Trimming took off 4 bases at V and 1 base at J, with 11 bases between the two ends. DNA of the CDR3: TGTGCCAGCAGCCGGGACTTCGGGAACACTGAAGCTTTCTTT. This translates into CASSRDFGNTEAFF.

The V gene is TRBV7-9, the J gene TRBJ2-3; the match to TRBD2 covers 10 bases. The trim removed 5 bases at V and 6 bases at J, leaving 11 bases unmatched. Germline V gives CDR1 SEHNR, CDR2 FQNEAQ (reference sequence). The CDR3 consists of 16 residues. This CDR3 reads CASSLVKRGGRDTQYF. As DNA, the CDR3 is TGTGCCAGCAGCCTAGTCAAGCGGGGGGGCCGGGATACGCAGTATTTT.

The chain is built from TRBV19 and TRBJ1-1; D not certain. The V end lost 0 bases, the J end lost 3 bases, and 11 bases lay between the germline ends. The CDR3 loop spans 15 amino acids. Per the germline V gene, CDR1 is LNHDA and CDR2 is SQIVND (reference sequence). CDR3 loop: CASSIDGGFYTEAFF. DNA of the CDR3: TGTGCCAGTAGTATAGATGGCGGCTTTTACACTGAAGCTTTCTTT.

V gene TRBV5-4 combines with J gene TRBJ2-1, with no clear D. This CDR3 has 14 amino acids. V shed 0 bases and J shed 2 bases, with 6 bases lying between them. The germline V gene encodes CDR1 SGHNT and CDR2 YYREEE (reference sequence). The CDR3 loop reads CASSLGRAYNEQFF. CDR3 nucleotide sequence: TGTGCCAGCAGCTTGGGACGGGCCTACAATGAGCAGTTCTTC.

This chain links TRBV5-1 with TRBJ1-3; D possibly corresponds to TRBD1 (5 bases). This CDR3 is 16 amino acids long. Germline V gives CDR1 SGHRS, CDR2 YFSETQ. V shed 2 bases and J shed 1 base, with 13 bases lying between them. The CDR3 is CASSFTREGSGNTIYF. The CDR3, as DNA: TGCGCCAGCAGCTTCACCAGGGAAGGGTCTGGAAACACCATATATTTT.